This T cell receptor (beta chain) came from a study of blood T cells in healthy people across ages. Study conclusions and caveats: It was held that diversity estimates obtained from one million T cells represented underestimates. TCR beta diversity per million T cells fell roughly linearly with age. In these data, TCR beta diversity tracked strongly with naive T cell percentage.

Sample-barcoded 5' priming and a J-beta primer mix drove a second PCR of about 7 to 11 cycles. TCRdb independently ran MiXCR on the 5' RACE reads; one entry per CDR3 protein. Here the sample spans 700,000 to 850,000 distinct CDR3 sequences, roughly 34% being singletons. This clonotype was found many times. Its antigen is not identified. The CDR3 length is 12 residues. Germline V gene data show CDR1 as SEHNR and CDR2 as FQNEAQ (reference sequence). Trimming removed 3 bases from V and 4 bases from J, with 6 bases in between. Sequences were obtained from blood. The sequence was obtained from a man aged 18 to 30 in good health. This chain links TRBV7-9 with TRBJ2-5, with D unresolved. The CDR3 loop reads CASSLVTETQYF. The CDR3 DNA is TGTGCCAGCAGCTTGGTCACAGAGACCCAGTACTTC.